This T cell receptor (beta chain) was recorded in a study of blood T cell repertoires in COVID-19. Study-wide context: Specimens from acute and convalescent COVID-19 originated in the United States, Italy and Spain. The analysed material was cDNA or gDNA that came from T cells, B-cell-depleted T cells, or PBMCs.

In the authors' workflow: Estimated nucleated cell counts came from reference gene primer amplification. Measured with immunoSEQ multiplex PCR; TCRdb has only the in-frame clones, and not every one. V and J calls and clone size are given by that table; D and trimming were obtained from the DNA. The repertoire includes 40,000 to 45,000 clones, approximately 88% of them detected once, and roughly 21% sits in the top ten. V gave up 0 bases and J gave up 5 bases; unmatched junction bases: 10. The CDR3 length is 17 residues. Germline values: CDR1 MNHEY, CDR2 SVGEGT. The clonotype was recovered from a man over 45 with active COVID-19. This chain connects TRBV6-2 or TRBV6-3 to TRBJ2-1, with 7 positions matching TRBD2. The material sequenced was peripheral blood. The CDR3 loop is CASSYSTGGGPHNEQFF. The CDR3 coding sequence is TGTGCCAGCAGTTACTCGACGGGGGGAGGGCCTCACAATGAGCAGTTCTTC.